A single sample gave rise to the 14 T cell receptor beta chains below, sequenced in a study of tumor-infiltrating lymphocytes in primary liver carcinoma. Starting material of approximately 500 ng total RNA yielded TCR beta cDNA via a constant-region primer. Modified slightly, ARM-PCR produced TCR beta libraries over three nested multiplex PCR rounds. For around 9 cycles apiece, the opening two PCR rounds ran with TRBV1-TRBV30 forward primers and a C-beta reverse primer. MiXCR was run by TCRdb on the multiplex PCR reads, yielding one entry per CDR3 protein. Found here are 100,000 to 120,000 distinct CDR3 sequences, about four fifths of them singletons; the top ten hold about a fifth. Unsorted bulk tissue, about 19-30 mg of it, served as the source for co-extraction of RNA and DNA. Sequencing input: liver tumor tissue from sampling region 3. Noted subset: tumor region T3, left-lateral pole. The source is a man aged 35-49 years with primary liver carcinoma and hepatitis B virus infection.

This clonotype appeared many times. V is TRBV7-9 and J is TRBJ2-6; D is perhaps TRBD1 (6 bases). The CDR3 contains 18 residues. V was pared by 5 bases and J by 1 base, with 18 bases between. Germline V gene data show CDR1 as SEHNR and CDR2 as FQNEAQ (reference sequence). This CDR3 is CASSVVGQGFSGANVLTF. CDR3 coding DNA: TGTGCCAGCAGCGTGGTTGGGCAGGGGTTTTCTGGGGCCAACGTCCTGACTTTC.

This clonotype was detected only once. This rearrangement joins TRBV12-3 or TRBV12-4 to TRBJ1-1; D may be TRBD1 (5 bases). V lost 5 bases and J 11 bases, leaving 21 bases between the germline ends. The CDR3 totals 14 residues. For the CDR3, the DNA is TGTGCCAGCAGTCCCCCCAGGGTAGGCATTGAGGCTTTCTTT. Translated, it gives CASSPPRVGIEAFF.

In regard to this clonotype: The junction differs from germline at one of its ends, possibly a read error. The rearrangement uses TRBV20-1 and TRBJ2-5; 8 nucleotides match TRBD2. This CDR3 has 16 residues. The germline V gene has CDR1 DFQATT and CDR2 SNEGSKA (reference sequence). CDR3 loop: CSALSVSGRVRETKYF. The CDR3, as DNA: TGCAGTGCCCTAAGTGTCAGCGGGAGAGTAAGGGAGACCAAGTACTTC.

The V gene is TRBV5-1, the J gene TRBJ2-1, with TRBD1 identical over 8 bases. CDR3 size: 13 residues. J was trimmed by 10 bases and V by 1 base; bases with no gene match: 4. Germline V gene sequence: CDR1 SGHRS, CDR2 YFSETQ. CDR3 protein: CASSLTGGKEQFF. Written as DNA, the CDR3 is TGCGCCAGCAGCTTGACAGGGGGTAAAGAGCAGTTCTTC.

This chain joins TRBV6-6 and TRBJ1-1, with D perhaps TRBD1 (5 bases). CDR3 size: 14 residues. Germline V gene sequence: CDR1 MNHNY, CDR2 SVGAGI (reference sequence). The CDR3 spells CASSGDGKNTEAFF. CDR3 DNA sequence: TGTGCTAGCTCCGGGGACGGTAAGAACACTGAAGCTTTCTTT.

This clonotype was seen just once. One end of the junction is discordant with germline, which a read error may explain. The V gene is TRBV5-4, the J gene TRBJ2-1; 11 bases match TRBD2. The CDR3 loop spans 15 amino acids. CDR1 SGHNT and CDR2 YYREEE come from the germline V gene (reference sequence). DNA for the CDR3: TGTGCCATCAGCTTGGTTCTAGCGGGAGGCAATAAGCAGTTCTTC. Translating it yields CAISLVLAGGNKQFF. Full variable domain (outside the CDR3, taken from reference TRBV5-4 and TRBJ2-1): ETGVTQSPTHLIKTRGQQVTLRCSSQSGHNTVSWYQQALGQGPQFIFQYYREEENGRGNFPPRFSGLQFPNYSSELNVNALELDDSALYLCAISLVLAGGNKQFFGPGTRLTVL.

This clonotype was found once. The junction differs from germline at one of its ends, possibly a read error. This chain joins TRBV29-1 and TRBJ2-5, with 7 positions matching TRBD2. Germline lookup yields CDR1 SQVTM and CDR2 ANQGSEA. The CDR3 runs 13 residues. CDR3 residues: CSVERTRKETQYF. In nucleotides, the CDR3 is TGCAGCGTTGAAAGGACTAGGAAGGAGACCCAATACTTC.

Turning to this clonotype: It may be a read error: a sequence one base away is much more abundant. The DNA of the CDR3 is TGTGCCTGCGGGACAGTGAACACCGGGGAGCTGTTTTTT. This sequence encodes CACGTVNTGELFF. This chain uses TRBV30 with TRBJ2-2, with 7 positions matching TRBD1. The CDR3 is 13 amino acids. V shed 6 bases and J 1 base; nucleotides not matched to a gene: 2. Germline assignment: CDR1 GTSNPN and CDR2 SVGIG (reference sequence).

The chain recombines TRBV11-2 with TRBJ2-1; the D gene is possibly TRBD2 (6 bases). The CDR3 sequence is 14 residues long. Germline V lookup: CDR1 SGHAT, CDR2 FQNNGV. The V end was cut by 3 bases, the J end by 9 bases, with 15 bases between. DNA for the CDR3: TGTGCCAGCAGCTTGTCGGGACTCGACATTGAGCAGTTCTTC. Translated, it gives CASSLSGLDIEQFF.

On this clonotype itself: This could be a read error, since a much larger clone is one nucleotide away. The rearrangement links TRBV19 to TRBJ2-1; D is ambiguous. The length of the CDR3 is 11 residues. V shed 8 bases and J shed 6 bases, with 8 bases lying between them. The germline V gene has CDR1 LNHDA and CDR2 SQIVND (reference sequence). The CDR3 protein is CASQACNEQFF. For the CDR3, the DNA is TGTGCCAGTCAGGCATGCAATGAGCAGTTCTTC.

The CDR3 sequence is CASKGSGKTKGRPQYF. Here the CDR3 DNA reads TGTGCCAGCAAGGGTAGCGGGAAAACTAAAGGGAGACCCCAGTACTTC. The chain links TRBV6-2 or TRBV6-3 to TRBJ2-5, with 8 nucleotides matching TRBD2. V lost 7 bases to trimming and J lost 9 bases; unmatched junction nucleotides: 19. CDR1 and CDR2 from the germline V gene are MNHEY and SVGEGT. The CDR3 consists of 16 residues.

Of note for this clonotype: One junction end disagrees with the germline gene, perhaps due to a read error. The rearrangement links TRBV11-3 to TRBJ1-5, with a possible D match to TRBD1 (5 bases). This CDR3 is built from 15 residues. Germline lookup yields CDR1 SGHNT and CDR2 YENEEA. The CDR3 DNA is TGCGCCAATAGCTTAGATCTGGGGGTGGCTCAGCCCCAACATTTT. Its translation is CANSLDLGVAQPQHF. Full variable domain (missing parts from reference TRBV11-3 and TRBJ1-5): EAGVVQSPRYKIIEKKQPVAFWCNPISGHNTLYWYLQNLGQGPELLIRYENEEAVDDSQLPKDRFSAERLKGVDSTLKIQPAELGDSAVYLCANSLDLGVAQPQHFGDGTRLSIL.

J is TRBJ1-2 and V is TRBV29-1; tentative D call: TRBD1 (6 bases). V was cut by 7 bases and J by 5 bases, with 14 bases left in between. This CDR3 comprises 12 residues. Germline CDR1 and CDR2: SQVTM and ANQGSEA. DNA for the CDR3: TGCAGCGCAGGACAGCGTAAGTATGGCTACACCTTC. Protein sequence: CSAGQRKYGYTF.

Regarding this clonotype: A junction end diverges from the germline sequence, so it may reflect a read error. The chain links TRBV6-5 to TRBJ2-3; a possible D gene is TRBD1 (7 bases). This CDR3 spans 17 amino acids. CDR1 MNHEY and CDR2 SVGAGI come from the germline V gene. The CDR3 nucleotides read TGTGCCAGCAGTTCACTCCCCCTAAGTGGGGGGACAGTTACGCAATATTTT. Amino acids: CASSSLPLSGGTVTQYF.